Listed below are T cell receptor beta chains from one sample, sequenced in a study of T cell repertoires in cytomegalovirus infection. What these receptors recognize is not known. TCRdb re-derived calls from the reads in MiXCR, one entry per CDR3 protein. Here the sample spans around 130,000 distinct CDR3 sequences, about 24% being singletons. The sequenced sample consisted of PBMCs, sequenced either directly or after in vitro stimulation (not recorded which). The source of these receptors is a human donor in good health (CMV status not recorded). Some clones in this sample may be carry-over from other donors' samples. Each CDR3 is given without its conserved first and last residue. The size field is filled for only some rows; it gives once, few, many or a size class.

J gene | clone size | V gene | CDR3 protein
TRBJ2-7 | many | TRBV7-9 | ASSPFDRTYEQY
TRBJ1-6 | - | TRBV5-5 | ASSLEAGLNSPLH
TRBJ2-5 | - | TRBV20-1 | SASGAGEETQY
TRBJ2-3 | - | TRBV6-5 | ASSFRDGWDTQY
TRBJ2-2 | - | TRBV4-3 | ASSPVGTGNTGELF
TRBJ1-6 | - | TRBV15 | ATSRTEIYNSPLH
TRBJ2-1 | few | TRBV6-2/TRBV6-3 | ASSSHPSGSYNEQF
TRBJ1-5 | few | TRBV4-1 | ASSQGSRSRDNQPQH
TRBJ2-4 | many | TRBV11-2 | ASSFEVGAKNIQY
TRBJ1-6 | - | TRBV25-1 | ASSDLASATEELH
TRBJ1-3 | many | TRBV7-2 | ASTGDRASGNTIY
TRBJ1-1 | - | TRBV7-2 | ASSTPTGTEAF
TRBJ1-2 | - | TRBV7-9 | ASSPRGRDYGYT
TRBJ2-2 | many | TRBV7-6 | ASSLTRPGYGELF
TRBJ2-5 | many | TRBV7-6 | ASSLYEPPRETQY
TRBJ1-5 | few | TRBV6-6 | ASSYGPNEPQH
TRBJ2-2 | few | TRBV7-2 | ASSLDRGNGELF
TRBJ1-2 | - | TRBV2 | ASSELGGYT
TRBJ2-1 | - | TRBV9 | ASSVYRGGHNEQF
TRBJ2-7 | few | TRBV12-3/TRBV12-4 | ASSRGQGSHYEQY
TRBJ1-1 | - | TRBV6-8 | ASSYGDSTEAF
TRBJ2-3 | many | TRBV10-3 | AISLPGDTQY
TRBJ2-1 | - | TRBV6-2/TRBV6-3 | ASSYMGGGYNEQF
TRBJ2-2 | few | TRBV6-1 | ASKGTSGRALGELF
TRBJ2-7 | once | TRBV6-2/TRBV6-3 | ASKKGVLGYEQY
TRBJ2-1 | - | TRBV7-6 | ASSLVSGGDNEQF